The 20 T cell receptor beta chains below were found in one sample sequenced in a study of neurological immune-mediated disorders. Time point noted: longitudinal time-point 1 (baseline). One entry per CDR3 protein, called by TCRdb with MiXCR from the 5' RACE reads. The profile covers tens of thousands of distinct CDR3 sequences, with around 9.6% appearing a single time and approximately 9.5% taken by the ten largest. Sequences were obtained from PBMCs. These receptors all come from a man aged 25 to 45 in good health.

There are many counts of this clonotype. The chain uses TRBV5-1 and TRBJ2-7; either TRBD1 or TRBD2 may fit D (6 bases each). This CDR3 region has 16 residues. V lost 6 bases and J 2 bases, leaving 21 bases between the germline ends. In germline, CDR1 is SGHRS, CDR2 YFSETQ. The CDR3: CASNYGGRTQTYEQYF. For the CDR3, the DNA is TGCGCCAGCAACTACGGGGGCAGGACCCAGACCTACGAGCAGTACTTC.

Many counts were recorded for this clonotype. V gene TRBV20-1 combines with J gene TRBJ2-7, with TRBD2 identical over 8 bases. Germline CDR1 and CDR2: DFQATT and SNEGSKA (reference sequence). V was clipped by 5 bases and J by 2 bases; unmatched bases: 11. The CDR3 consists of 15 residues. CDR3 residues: CSAPPGGGSTYEQYF. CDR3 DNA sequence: TGCAGTGCTCCCCCCGGGGGGGGCTCCACCTACGAGCAGTACTTC.

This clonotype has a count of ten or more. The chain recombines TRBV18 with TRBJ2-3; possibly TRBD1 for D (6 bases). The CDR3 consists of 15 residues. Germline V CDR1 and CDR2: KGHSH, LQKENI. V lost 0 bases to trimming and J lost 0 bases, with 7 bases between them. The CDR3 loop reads CASSPPGASTDTQYF. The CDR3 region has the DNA TGTGCCAGCTCACCACCGGGGGCTAGCACAGATACGCAGTATTTT.

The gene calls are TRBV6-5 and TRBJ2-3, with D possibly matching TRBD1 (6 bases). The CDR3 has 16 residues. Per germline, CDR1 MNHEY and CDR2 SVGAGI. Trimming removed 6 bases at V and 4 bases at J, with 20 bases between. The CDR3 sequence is CASSWGLPFPADTQYF. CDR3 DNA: TGTGCCAGCAGCTGGGGGCTACCTTTCCCCGCAGATACGCAGTATTTT.

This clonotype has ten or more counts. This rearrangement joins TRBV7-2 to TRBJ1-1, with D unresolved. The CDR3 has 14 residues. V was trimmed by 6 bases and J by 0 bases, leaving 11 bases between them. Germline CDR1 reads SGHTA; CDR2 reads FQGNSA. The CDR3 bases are TGTGCCAGCAGTCAAGACGTAATGAACACTGAAGCTTTCTTT. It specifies CASSQDVMNTEAFF.

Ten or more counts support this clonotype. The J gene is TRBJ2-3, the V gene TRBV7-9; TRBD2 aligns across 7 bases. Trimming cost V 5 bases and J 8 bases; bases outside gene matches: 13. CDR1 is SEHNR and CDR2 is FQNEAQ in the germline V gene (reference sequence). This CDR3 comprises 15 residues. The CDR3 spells CASSVVGEGVGTQYF. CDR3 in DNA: TGTGCCAGCAGCGTCGTTGGGGAGGGTGTCGGTACGCAGTATTTT.

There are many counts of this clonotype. Here the CDR3 DNA reads TGTGCCAGCAGCTCTGGACTAGCGGGTTCCACAGATACGCAGTATTTT. Protein product: CASSSGLAGSTDTQYF. The chain links TRBV7-3 to TRBJ2-3, with 11 bases that match TRBD2. From germline, CDR1 is SGHTA and CDR2 FQGTGA. Unmatched junction bases numbered 5, after V lost 4 bases and J lost 2 bases. This CDR3 contains 16 residues.

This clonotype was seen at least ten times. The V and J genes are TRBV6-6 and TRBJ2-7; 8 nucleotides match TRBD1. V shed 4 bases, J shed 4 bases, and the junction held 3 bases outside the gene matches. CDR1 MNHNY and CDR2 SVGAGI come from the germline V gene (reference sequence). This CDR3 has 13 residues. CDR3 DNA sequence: TGTGCCAGCAGTTCCCGGACAGGGTACGAGCAGTACTTC. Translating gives CASSSRTGYEQYF.

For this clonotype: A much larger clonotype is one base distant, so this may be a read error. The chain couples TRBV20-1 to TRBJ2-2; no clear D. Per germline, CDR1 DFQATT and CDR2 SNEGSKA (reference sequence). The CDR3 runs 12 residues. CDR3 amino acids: CSASGDTWELFF. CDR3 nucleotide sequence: TGCAGTGCTAGTGGAGACACCTGGGAGCTGTTTTTT.

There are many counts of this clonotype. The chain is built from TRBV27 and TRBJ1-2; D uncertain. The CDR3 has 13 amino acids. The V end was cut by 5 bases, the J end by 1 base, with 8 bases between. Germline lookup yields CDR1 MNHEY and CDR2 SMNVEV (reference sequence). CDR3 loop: CASSKNSNYGYTF. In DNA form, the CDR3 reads TGTGCCAGCAGTAAGAACAGTAACTATGGCTACACCTTC.

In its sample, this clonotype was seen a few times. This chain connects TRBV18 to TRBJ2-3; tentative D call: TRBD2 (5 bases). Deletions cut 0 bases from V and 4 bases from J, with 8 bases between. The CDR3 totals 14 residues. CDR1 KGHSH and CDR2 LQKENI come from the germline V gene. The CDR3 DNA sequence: TGTGCCAGCTCACCACCAACGAGGGCAGATACGCAGTATTTT. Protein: CASSPPTRADTQYF.

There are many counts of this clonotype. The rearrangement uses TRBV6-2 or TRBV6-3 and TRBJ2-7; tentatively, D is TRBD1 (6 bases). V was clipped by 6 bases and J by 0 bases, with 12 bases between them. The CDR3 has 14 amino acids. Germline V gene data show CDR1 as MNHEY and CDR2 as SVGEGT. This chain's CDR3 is CASRTWDTSYEQYF. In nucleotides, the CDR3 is TGTGCCAGCAGGACATGGGACACCTCCTACGAGCAGTACTTC.

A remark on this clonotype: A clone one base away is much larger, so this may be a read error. CDR3 nucleotides: TGCGCCATCAGCTTGGGCAGTTCCTCCTACGAGCAGTACTTC. As protein: CAISLGSSSYEQYF. V and J are TRBV5-1 and TRBJ2-7; D remains ambiguous. CDR1 and CDR2 from the germline V gene are SGHRS and YFSETQ. The CDR3 is 14 amino acids.

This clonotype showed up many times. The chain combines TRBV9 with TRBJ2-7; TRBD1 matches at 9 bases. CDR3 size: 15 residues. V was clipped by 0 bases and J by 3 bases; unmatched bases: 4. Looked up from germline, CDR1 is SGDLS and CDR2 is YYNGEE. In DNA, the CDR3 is TGTGCCAGCAGCGTAGATGTGACAGGGGGCTACGAGCAGTACTTC. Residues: CASSVDVTGGYEQYF.

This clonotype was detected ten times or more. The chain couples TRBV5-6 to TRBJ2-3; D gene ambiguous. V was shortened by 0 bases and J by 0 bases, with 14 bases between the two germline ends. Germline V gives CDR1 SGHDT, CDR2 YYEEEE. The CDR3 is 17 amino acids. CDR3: CASSLGWVTDSTDTQYF. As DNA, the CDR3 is TGTGCCAGCAGCTTGGGCTGGGTAACGGATAGCACAGATACGCAGTATTTT.

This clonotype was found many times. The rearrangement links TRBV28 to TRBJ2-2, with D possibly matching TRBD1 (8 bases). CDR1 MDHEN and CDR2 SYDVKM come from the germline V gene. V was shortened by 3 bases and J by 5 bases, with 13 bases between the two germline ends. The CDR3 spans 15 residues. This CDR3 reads CASSFHRGGTGELFF. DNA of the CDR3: TGTGCCAGCAGTTTTCACAGGGGGGGGACCGGGGAGCTGTTTTTT.

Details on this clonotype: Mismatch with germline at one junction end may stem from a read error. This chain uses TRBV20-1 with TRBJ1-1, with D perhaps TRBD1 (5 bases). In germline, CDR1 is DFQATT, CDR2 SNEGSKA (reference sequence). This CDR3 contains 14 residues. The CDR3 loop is CRARGSVAPTEAFF. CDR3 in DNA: TGCAGAGCTAGGGGCTCGGTGGCGCCCACTGAAGCTTTCTTT.

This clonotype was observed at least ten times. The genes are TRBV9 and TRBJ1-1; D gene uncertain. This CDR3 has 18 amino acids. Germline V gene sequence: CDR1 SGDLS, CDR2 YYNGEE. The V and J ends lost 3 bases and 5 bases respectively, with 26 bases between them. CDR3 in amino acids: CASSALPGVGAELTEAFF. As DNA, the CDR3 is TGTGCCAGCAGCGCACTCCCTGGCGTCGGCGCGGAATTGACTGAAGCTTTCTTT.

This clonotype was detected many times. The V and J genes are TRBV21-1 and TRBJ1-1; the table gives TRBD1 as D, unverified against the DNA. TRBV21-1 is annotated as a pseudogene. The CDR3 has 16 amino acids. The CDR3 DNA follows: TGTGCCAGCAGCGACGGGGTAAGGGACGGGAACACTGAAGCTTTCTTT. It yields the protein CASSDGVRDGNTEAFF.

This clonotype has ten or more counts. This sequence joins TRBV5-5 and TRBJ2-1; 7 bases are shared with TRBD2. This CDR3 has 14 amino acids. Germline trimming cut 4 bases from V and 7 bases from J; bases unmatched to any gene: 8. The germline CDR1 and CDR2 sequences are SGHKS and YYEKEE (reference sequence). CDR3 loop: CASSRGDWGNEQFF. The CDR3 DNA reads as TGTGCCAGCAGCCGGGGGGACTGGGGGAATGAGCAGTTCTTC.